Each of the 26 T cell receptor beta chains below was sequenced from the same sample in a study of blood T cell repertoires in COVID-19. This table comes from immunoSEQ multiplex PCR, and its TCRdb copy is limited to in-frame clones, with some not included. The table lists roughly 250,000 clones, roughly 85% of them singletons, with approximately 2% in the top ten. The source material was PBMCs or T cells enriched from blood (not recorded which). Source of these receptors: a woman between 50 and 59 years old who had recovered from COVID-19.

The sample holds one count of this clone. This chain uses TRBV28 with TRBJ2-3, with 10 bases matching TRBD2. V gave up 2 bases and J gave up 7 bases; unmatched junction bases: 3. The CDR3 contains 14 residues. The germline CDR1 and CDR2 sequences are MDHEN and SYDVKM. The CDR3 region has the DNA TGTGCCAGCAGTTTAAGCGGGAGGGCCTATACGCAGTATTTT. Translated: CASSLSGRAYTQYF.

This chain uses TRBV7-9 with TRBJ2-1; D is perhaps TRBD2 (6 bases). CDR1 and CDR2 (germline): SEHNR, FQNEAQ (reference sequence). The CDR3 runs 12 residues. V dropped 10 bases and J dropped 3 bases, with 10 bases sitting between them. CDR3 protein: CAKGTGYNEQFF. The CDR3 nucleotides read TGTGCCAAGGGGACTGGCTACAATGAGCAGTTCTTC.

The chain's CDR3 is CAGGPLAEAFF. In DNA, the CDR3 is TGTGCCGGAGGCCCCCTCGCTGAAGCTTTCTTT. The gene calls are TRBV11-2 and TRBJ1-1; D not resolved. The CDR3 extends over 11 amino acids. CDR1 and CDR2 (germline): SGHAT, FQNNGV. V was pared by 11 bases and J by 6 bases, with 13 bases between.

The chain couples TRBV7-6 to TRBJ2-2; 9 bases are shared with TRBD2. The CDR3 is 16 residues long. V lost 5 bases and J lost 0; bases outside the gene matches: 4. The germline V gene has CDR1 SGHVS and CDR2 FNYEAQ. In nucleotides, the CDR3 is TGTGCCAGCAGCCTTCGGACTAGCGCGAACACCGGGGAGCTGTTTTTT. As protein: CASSLRTSANTGELFF. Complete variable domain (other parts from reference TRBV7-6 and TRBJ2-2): GAGVSQSPRYKVTKRGQDVALRCDPISGHVSLYWYRQALGQGPEFLTYFNYEAQQDKSGLPNDRFSAERPEGSISTLTIQRTEQRDSAMYRCASSLRTSANTGELFFGEGSRLTVL.

The CDR3 nucleotides are TGTGCCAGCAGCCGAGGCACAGGGTCCGAGCAGTACTTC. Translated: CASSRGTGSEQYF. The rearrangement links TRBV3-1 (or the pseudogene TRBV3-2) to TRBJ2-7, with D possibly being TRBD1 (6 bases). CDR1 LGHDT and CDR2 YNNKEL come from the germline V gene (reference sequence). The CDR3 totals 13 residues. V gave up 4 bases and J gave up 6 bases, with 13 bases separating them.

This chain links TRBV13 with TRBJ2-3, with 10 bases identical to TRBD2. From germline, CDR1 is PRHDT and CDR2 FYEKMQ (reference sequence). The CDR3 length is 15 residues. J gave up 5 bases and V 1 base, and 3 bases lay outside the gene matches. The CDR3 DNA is TGTGCCAGCAGCTTAGTCCTAGCGGGAGAAGATACGCAGTATTTT. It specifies CASSLVLAGEDTQYF.

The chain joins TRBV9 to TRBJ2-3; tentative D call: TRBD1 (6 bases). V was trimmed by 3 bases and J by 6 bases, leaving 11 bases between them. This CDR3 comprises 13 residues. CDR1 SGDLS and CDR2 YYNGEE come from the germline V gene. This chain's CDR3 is CASSGNRADTQYF. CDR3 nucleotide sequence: TGTGCCAGCAGCGGTAACAGGGCCGATACGCAGTATTTT. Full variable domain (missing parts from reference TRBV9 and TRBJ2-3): DSGVTQTPKHLITATGQRVTLRCSPRSGDLSVYWYQQSLDQGLQFLIQYYNGEERAKGNILERFSAQQFPDLHSELNLSSLELGDSALYFCASSGNRADTQYFGPGTRLTVL.

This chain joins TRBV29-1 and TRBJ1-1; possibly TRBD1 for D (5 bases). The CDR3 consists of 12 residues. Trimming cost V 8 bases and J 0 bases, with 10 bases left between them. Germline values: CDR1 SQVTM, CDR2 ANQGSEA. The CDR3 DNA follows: TGCAGCCCCCAGGGATTGAACACTGAAGCTTTCTTT. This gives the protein CSPQGLNTEAFF.

CDR3 loop: CASRRPVSYEQYF. The CDR3 DNA sequence: TGTGCCAGCAGGCGCCCGGTCTCCTACGAGCAGTACTTC. This chain connects TRBV28 to TRBJ2-7; the D is unclear. CDR3 length: 13 residues. Trimming took off 6 bases at V and 0 bases at J, with 9 bases between the two ends. The germline V gene has CDR1 MDHEN and CDR2 SYDVKM.

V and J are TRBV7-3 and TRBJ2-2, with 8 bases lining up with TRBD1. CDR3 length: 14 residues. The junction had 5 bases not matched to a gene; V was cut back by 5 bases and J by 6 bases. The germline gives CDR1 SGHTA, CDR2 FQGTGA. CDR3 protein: CASSPRTGPGELFF. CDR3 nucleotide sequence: TGTGCCAGCAGCCCAAGGACAGGGCCCGGGGAGCTGTTTTTT.

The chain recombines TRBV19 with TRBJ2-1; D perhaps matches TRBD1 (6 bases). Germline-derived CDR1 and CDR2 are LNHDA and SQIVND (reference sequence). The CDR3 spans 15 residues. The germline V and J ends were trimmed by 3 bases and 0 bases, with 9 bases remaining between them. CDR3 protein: CASSIQGSSYNEQFF. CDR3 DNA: TGTGCCAGTAGTATCCAGGGGAGCTCCTACAATGAGCAGTTCTTC.

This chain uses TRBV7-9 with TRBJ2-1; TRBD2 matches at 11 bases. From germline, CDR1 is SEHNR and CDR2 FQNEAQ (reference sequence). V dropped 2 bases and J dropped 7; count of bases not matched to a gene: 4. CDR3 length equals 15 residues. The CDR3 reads CASSLRGTSGNEQFF. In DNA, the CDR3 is TGTGCCAGCAGCTTAAGAGGGACTAGCGGTAATGAGCAGTTCTTC.

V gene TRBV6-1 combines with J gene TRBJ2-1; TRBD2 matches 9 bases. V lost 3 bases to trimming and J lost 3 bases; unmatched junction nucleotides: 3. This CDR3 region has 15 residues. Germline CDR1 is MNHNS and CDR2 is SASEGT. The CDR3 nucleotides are TGTGCCAGCAGTGATACTAGCGGGCTCTACAATGAGCAGTTCTTC. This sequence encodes CASSDTSGLYNEQFF.

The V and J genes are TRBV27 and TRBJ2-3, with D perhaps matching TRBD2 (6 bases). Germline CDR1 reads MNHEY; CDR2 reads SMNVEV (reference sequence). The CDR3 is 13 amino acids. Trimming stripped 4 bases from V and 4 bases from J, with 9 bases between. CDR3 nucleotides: TGTGCCAGCAGTTGGCGGGAATCAGATACGCAGTATTTT. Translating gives CASSWRESDTQYF.

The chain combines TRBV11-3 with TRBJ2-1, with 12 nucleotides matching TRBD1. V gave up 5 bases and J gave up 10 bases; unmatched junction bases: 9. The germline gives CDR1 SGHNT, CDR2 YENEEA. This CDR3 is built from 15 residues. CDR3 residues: CASSPRDRGPEEQFF. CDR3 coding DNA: TGTGCCAGCAGCCCCCGGGACAGGGGGCCAGAAGAGCAGTTCTTC.

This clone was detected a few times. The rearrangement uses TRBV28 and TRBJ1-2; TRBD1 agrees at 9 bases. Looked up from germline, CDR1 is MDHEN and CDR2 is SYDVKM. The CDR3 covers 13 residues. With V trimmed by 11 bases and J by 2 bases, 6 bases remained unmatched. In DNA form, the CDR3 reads TGTGCCTGGTGGGACAGGGTGAACTATGGCTACACCTTC. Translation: CAWWDRVNYGYTF.

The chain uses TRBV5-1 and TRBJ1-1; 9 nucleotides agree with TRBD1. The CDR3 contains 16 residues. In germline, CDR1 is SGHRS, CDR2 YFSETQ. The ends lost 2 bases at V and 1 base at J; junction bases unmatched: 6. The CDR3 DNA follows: TGCGCCAGCAGCTTCCCAATGGACAGGGGGAACACTGAAGCTTTCTTT. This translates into CASSFPMDRGNTEAFF.

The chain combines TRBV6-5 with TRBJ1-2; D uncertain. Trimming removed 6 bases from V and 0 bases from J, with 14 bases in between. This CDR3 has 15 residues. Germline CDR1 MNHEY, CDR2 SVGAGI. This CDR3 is CASRSGPSANYGYTF. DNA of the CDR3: TGTGCCAGCAGGAGCGGGCCGTCGGCTAACTATGGCTACACCTTC.

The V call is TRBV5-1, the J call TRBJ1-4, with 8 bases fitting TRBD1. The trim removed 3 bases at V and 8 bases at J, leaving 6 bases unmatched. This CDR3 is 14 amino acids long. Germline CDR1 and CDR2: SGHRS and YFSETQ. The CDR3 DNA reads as TGCGCCAGCAGCTCGGACAGGGTAGAAGAAAAACTGTTTTTT. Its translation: CASSSDRVEEKLFF.

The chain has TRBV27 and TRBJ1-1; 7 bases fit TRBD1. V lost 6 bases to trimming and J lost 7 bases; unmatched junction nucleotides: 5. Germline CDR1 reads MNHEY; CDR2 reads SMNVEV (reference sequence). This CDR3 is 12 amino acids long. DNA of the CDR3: TGTGCCAGCAGGAACGGACAGGTTGAAGCTTTCTTT. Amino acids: CASRNGQVEAFF.

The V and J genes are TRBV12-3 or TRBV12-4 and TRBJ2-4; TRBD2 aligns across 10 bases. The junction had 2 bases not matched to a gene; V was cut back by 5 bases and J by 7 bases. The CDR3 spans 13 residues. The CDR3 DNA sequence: TGTGCCAGCAGTGGTAGCGGGAGGAACATTCAGTACTTC. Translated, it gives CASSGSGRNIQYF.

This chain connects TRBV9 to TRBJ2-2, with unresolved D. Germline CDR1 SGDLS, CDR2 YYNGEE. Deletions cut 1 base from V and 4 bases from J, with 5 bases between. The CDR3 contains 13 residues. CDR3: CASSVFGTGELFF. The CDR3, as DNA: TGTGCCAGCAGCGTATTCGGCACCGGGGAGCTGTTTTTT.

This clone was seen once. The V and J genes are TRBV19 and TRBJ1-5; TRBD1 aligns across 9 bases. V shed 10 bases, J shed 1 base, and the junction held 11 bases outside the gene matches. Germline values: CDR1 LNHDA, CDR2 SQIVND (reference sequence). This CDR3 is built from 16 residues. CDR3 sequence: CATQRTGEISNQPQHF. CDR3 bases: TGTGCCACACAACGGACAGGGGAGATAAGCAATCAGCCCCAGCATTTT.

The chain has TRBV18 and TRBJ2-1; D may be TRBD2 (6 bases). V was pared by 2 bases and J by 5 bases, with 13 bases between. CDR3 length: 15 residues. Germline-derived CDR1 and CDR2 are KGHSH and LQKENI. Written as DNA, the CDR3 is TGTGCCAGCTCACCATTCGGGGGAATCAACAATGAGCAGTTCTTC. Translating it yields CASSPFGGINNEQFF.

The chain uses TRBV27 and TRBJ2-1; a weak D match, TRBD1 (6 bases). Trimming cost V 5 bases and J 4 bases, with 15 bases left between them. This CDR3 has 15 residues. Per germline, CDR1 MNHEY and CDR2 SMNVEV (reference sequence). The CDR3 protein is CASSARTASYNEQFF. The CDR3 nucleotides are TGTGCCAGCAGTGCCCGGACAGCTTCTTACAATGAGCAGTTCTTC.

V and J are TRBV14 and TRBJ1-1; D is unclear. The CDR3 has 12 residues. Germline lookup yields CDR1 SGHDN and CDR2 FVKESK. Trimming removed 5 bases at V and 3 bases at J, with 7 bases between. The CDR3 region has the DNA TGTGCCAGCAGCGTACAGTACACTGAAGCTTTCTTT. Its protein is CASSVQYTEAFF.